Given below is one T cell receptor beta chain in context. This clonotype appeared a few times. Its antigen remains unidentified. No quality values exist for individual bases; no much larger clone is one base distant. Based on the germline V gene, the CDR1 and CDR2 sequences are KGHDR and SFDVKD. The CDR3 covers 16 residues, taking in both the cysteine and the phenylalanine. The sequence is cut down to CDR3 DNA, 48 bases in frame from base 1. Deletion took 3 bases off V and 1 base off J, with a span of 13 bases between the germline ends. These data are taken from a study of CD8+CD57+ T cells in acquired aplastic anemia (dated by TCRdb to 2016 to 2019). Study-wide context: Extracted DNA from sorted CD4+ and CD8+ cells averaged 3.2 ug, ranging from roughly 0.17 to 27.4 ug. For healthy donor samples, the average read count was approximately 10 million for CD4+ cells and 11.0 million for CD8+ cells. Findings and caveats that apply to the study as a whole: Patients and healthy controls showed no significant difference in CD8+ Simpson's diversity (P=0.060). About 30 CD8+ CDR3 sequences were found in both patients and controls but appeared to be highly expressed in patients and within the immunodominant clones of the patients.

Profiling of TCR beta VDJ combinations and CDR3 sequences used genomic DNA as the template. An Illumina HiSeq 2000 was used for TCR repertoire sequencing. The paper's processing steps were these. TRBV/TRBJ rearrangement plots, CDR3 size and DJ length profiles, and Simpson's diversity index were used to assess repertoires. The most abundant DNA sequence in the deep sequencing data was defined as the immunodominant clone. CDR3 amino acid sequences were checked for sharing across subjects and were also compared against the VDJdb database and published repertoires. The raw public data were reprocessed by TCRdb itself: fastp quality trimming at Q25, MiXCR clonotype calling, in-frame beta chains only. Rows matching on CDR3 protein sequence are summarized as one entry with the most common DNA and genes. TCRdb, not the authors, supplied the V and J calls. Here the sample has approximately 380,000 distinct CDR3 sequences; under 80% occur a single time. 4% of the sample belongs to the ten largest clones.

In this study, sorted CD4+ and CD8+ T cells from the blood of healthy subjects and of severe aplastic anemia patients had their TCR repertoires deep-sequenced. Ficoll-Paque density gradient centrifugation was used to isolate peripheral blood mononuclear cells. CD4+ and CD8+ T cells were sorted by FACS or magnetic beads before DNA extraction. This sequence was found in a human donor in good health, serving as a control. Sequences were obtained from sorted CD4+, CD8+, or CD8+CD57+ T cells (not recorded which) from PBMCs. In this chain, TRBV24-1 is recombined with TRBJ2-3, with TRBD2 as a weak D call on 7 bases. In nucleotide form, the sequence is TGTGCCACCAGTGATGGGAGGGGGTCCCGCACAGATACGCAGTATTTT. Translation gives CATSDGRGSRTDTQYF.